Presented here are 20 T cell receptor beta chains from one specimen sequenced in a study of shared clonotypes between healthy human individuals (TCRdb year 2020). Library generation was performed with the immunoSEQ multiplex PCR assay. Entries here come from immuneACCESS through TCRdb and include only in-frame sequences with V and J called. Some clones fail to appear in such tables; in the studies checked, an unresolved V gene covers under half of the shortfall, and the cause of the remainder is unknown. The sample table shows hundreds of thousands of clones, and about 76% are seen once. The ten most abundant clones make up roughly 13% of the sample. Sequencing was performed on PBMCs. The receptors derive from a woman between 35 and 50 years old in good health. Some clones in this sample may be carry-over from other donors' samples.

The chain carries TRBV6-5 and TRBJ1-1; D not certain. Trimming cost V 6 bases and J 0 bases, with 11 bases left between them. Germline V gives CDR1 MNHEY, CDR2 SVGAGI. The CDR3 runs 14 residues. The CDR3 loop reads CASSSGPLNTEAFF. CDR3 coding DNA: TGTGCCAGCAGCTCGGGCCCCTTGAACACTGAAGCTTTCTTT.

The chain employs TRBV28 and TRBJ2-3; D unclear. V lost 5 bases and J 2 bases, leaving 14 bases between the germline ends. The length of the CDR3 is 15 residues. Germline loops: CDR1 MDHEN, CDR2 SYDVKM. CDR3 protein: CASSPRVGYTDTQYF. The CDR3 DNA sequence: TGTGCCAGCAGTCCCCGGGTTGGTTACACAGATACGCAGTATTTT.

The chain carries TRBV10-3 and TRBJ2-7; a possible D gene is TRBD2 (5 bases). Per germline, CDR1 ENHRY and CDR2 SYGVKD. CDR3 length equals 13 residues. The V end lost 0 bases, the J end lost 5 bases, and 8 bases lay between the germline ends. The CDR3 is CAISESNGDEQYF. In DNA form, the CDR3 reads TGTGCCATCAGTGAGTCGAACGGGGACGAGCAGTACTTC.

The chain combines TRBV28 with TRBJ2-2, with D perhaps matching TRBD1 (6 bases). Deletions cut 7 bases from V and 1 base from J, with 10 bases between. The CDR3 runs 14 residues. Germline V CDR1 and CDR2: MDHEN, SYDVKM. The CDR3 is CASTNRVNTGELFF. The CDR3, as DNA: TGTGCCAGCACAAACAGGGTGAACACCGGGGAGCTGTTTTTT.

The V and J genes are TRBV10-3 and TRBJ1-1, with D unclear. From germline, CDR1 is ENHRY and CDR2 SYGVKD. Trimming took 5 bases from V and 3 from J, leaving 10 bases between them. CDR3 length: 13 amino acids. The CDR3 DNA is TGTGCCATCAGTAGTAAGTTGGACACTGAAGCTTTCTTT. Protein: CAISSKLDTEAFF.

The chain employs TRBV4-2 and TRBJ2-7, with 11 bases lining up with TRBD2. Trimming cost V 2 bases and J 3 bases; bases outside gene matches: 6. Germline lookup yields CDR1 LGHNA and CDR2 YNFKEQ. The CDR3 is 16 residues long. As DNA, the CDR3 is TGTGCCAGCAGCCAATGGGGACTAGCGGAAAACTACGAGCAGTACTTC. Amino acid sequence: CASSQWGLAENYEQYF.

This clone has just a few counts. The chain couples TRBV28 to TRBJ2-7; D is ambiguous. V was pared by 6 bases and J by 6 bases, with 15 bases between. The CDR3 covers 13 residues. The V gene's germline CDR1 is MDHEN and CDR2 SYDVKM. The CDR3 reads CASSPPSSSEQYF. The CDR3 nucleotides are TGTGCCAGCAGCCCACCGTCGAGCTCCGAGCAGTACTTC.

This clone came up many times. V usage is TRBV14 and J usage is TRBJ2-5; 11 nucleotides align to TRBD2. V lost 4 bases, J lost 4 bases, and 5 bases stayed unmatched. Germline V gives CDR1 SGHDN, CDR2 FVKESK. The CDR3 loop spans 15 amino acids. In DNA form, the CDR3 reads TGTGCCAGCAGCCTCAACCTAGCGGGAGGAGAGACCCAGTACTTC. Translating it yields CASSLNLAGGETQYF.

There are a few counts of this clone. The V gene is TRBV7-9, the J gene TRBJ2-1, with D possibly matching TRBD2 (6 bases). There are 16 residues in the CDR3. CDR1 and CDR2 (germline): SEHNR, FQNEAQ (reference sequence). V dropped 2 bases and J dropped 0 bases, with 11 bases sitting between them. The CDR3 sequence is CASSLRSGSSYNEQFF. The CDR3 coding sequence is TGTGCCAGCAGCTTAAGATCCGGGAGCTCCTACAATGAGCAGTTCTTC.

This chain links TRBV7-6 with TRBJ2-1; 9 bases agree with TRBD1. In germline, CDR1 is SGHVS, CDR2 FNYEAQ. Trimming removed 4 bases from V and 6 bases from J; junction bases left unmatched: 4. The CDR3 contains 14 residues. Here the CDR3 reads CASSSPGQGNEQFF. CDR3 DNA sequence: TGTGCCAGCAGCTCCCCGGGACAGGGCAATGAGCAGTTCTTC.

This clone was seen a few times. CDR3 in DNA: TGTGCCTGGGACCGGGTCCTGAACACTGAAGCTTTCTTT. This encodes CAWDRVLNTEAFF. The chain recombines TRBV30 with TRBJ1-1, with D unresolved. This CDR3 comprises 13 residues. Germline CDR1 and CDR2: GTSNPN and SVGIG (reference sequence). Trimming removed 5 bases from V and 0 bases from J, with 10 bases in between.

This clone came up many times. The genes are TRBV30 and TRBJ2-7; the match to TRBD2 covers 8 bases. CDR3 length equals 14 residues. V trimming: 1 base; J trimming: 4 bases; junction bases outside the gene matches: 6. Germline V gene data show CDR1 as GTSNPN and CDR2 as SVGIG (reference sequence). This chain's CDR3 is CAWSDGRAWYEQYF. CDR3 in DNA: TGTGCCTGGAGTGACGGGAGGGCATGGTACGAGCAGTACTTC.

The V and J genes are TRBV14 and TRBJ1-1; D is possibly TRBD1 (5 bases). V shed 4 bases and J shed 1 base, with 7 bases lying between them. The CDR3 totals 13 residues. The germline V gene encodes CDR1 SGHDN and CDR2 FVKESK. CDR3 loop: CASSRGRNTEAFF. The CDR3 DNA reads as TGTGCCAGCAGCCGGGGACGGAACACTGAAGCTTTCTTT.

This clone was recorded a few times. This chain connects TRBV5-4 to TRBJ2-5, with 7 nucleotides matching TRBD1. From germline, CDR1 is SGHNT and CDR2 YYREEE (reference sequence). This CDR3 has 14 residues. The junction had 6 bases not matched to a gene; V was cut back by 2 bases and J by 5 bases. CDR3 in DNA: TGTGCCAGCAGCTTCCCCGGGACAGAGGAGACCCAGTACTTC. Translated, it gives CASSFPGTEETQYF.

The chain employs TRBV7-7 and TRBJ1-1; D is undetermined. This CDR3 is 12 amino acids long. Germline CDR1 SSHAT, CDR2 FNYEAQ (reference sequence). Here the CDR3 reads CAILVAGTEAFF. The CDR3 region has the DNA TGTGCTATCCTCGTGGCCGGCACTGAAGCTTTCTTT.

This clone has a single count. The rearrangement joins TRBV27 to TRBJ1-4; D is ambiguous. The CDR3 is 9 amino acids. V was shortened by 6 bases and J by 9 bases, with 2 bases between the two germline ends. Germline-derived CDR1 and CDR2 are MNHEY and SMNVEV (reference sequence). As DNA, the CDR3 is TGTGCCAGCAGAAAAAAACTGTTTTTT. Translated, it gives CASRKKLFF.

This chain joins TRBV5-1 and TRBJ2-1, with a tentative D call TRBD2 (6 bases). Trimming removed 1 base from V and 1 base from J, with 9 bases in between. The length of the CDR3 is 15 residues. Germline V gene lookup returns CDR1 SGHRS and CDR2 YFSETQ. CDR3 coding DNA: TGCGCCAGCAGCTTGATCGGGGGATCCTACAATGAGCAGTTCTTC. This translates into CASSLIGGSYNEQFF. Filled out from reference TRBV5-1 and TRBJ2-1, the complete variable domain reads KAGVTQTPRYLIKTRGQQVTLSCSPISGHRSVSWYQQTPGQGLQFLFEYFSETQRNKGNFPGRFSGRQFSNSRSEMNVSTLELGDSALYLCASSLIGGSYNEQFFGPGTRLTVL.

This clone has only one observation. The chain has TRBV9 and TRBJ1-4; D is unresolved. Trimming shortened V by 0 bases and J by 4 bases, and 16 bases separated the two germline ends. The germline gives CDR1 SGDLS, CDR2 YYNGEE. The CDR3 is 17 amino acids. CDR3 residues: CASSVGLRRLHNEKLFF. CDR3 nucleotides: TGTGCCAGCAGCGTAGGTCTCAGGCGGCTACATAATGAAAAACTGTTTTTT.

This chain uses TRBV30 with TRBJ2-1, with 11 nucleotides matching TRBD2. The germline CDR1 and CDR2 sequences are GTSNPN and SVGIG (reference sequence). Trimming took 0 bases from V and 9 from J; bases not matched to a gene: 19. The CDR3 consists of 19 residues. CDR3 DNA: TGTGCCTGGAGTGTCCCGCCTTCGAAGGGTAGCGGGAGGGTTGGTGAGCAGTTCTTC. Translating it yields CAWSVPPSKGSGRVGEQFF.

V and J are TRBV2 and TRBJ2-7; 7 nucleotides agree with TRBD1. The CDR3 runs to 15 residues. Trimming cost V 7 bases and J 0 bases; bases outside gene matches: 9. CDR1 and CDR2 (germline): SNHLY, FYNNEI. In DNA form, the CDR3 reads TGTGCCAGCAATGAGGGACAGACAATCTCCTACGAGCAGTACTTC. Its protein product is CASNEGQTISYEQYF.